This T cell receptor beta chain was recorded in a study of immune evolution from preneoplasia to lung adenocarcinoma. Study-wide background: HLA loss of heterozygosity: about 7% AIS, about 15% MIA, about 30% ADC, none AAH. Study results and caveats: Top clone frequencies peaked in normal lung, apparently declining through invasive adenocarcinoma. Later-stage lesions appeared to have more T cells, more diversity, less clonality.

About this clone: The antigen remains undetermined.

There are 19 residues in the CDR3. V dropped 3 bases and J dropped 2; count of bases not matched to a gene: 11. Germline lookup yields CDR1 MGHRA and CDR2 YSYEKL. The method was immunoSEQ multiplex PCR; TCRdb's version includes in-frame clones alone and lacks a portion of them. The table shows several thousand clones, with just under 75% occurring only once. Macro-dissection enriched premalignant or tumor cells before nucleic acid extraction. The gene calls are TRBV4-1 and TRBJ1-6, with TRBD1 matching 9 bases. Source material: FFPE atypical adenomatous hyperplasia tissue from the lung. As for subset: atypical adenomatous hyperplasia (AAH), lung preneoplasia. The receptor's source is an older donor with lung adenocarcinoma. Some clones in this sample may be carry-over from other donors' samples. The CDR3 coding sequence is TGCGCCAGCAGCCAGGCCCGGGACAGGGTAGGAACCTATAATTCACCCCTCCACTTT. This sequence encodes CASSQARDRVGTYNSPLHF.